This TCR beta chain was captured in a study of cytomegalovirus exposure and HLA in healthy donors (dated by TCRdb to between 2016 and 2019). Broadly, across the study: According to an earlier analysis of a few hundred of the donors, about 179 million T cells yielded 120 million or so unique TCR beta sequences and around 300 Gb of sequence data. The number of typed donors differed by locus: roughly 629-640 for A, B, C, DRB1 and DQB1; approximately 530 for DQA1; approximately 610 for DPA1; and about 450 for DPB1. Rather than drawing on any new phenotypic data, the later analysis identified candidate immune exposures from TCR beta sequences and the way those sequences occurred across donors. To study patterns of TCR occurrence, a later analysis re-analyzed previously published TCR beta repertoires from 500 to 850 donors and added high-resolution HLA genotyping. Donor age, sex, ethnicity and CMV serostatus were compiled alongside the repertoire data. An earlier analysis of several hundred of the donors applied high-throughput TCR beta sequencing to assess whether each TCR beta V gene segment acted as functional or pseudogenic. High-throughput TCR immunosequencing, statistical association of individual TCRs with disease status, and machine learning were combined to predict cytomegalovirus infection status. Because of strong linkage in the cohort, five DR-DQ haplotypes were treated as single units for association and clustering. Among about 370 genotyped donors of the cohort, an average of approximately 240,000 unique TCR beta nucleotide sequences was sequenced per donor, of which 15% to 20% were non-productive. The study was designed to test whether signatures of past pathogen exposure could be identified by cataloging public T cell receptors. Class I and class II HLA loci were covered by the typing at four-digit resolution. An early release covering roughly 580 HLA-typed donors comprised roughly 300 gigabases of sequencing data and around 86 million unique TCR sequences. In addition to the first cohort of approximately 670 subjects, a separate validation cohort of some 120 different subjects was used. In a later genetic analysis, genome-wide SNP genotypes for 398 of the 666 donors were used, and that subset was treated as a discovery cohort. The T cell repertoires of 666 subjects were profiled by immunosequencing and related to cytomegalovirus serostatus. All discovery cohort repertoires had been generated using a single sequencing platform. The genetic ancestry cluster associated with self-reported Caucasian donors included roughly 84% of the roughly 400 genotyped donors. The study at large found these results: In an earlier analysis of some 540 of the donors, most TCR beta V segments appeared in productive rearrangements about 90% or about 30% of the time, broadly matching IMGT annotations. In a later analysis, HLA-associated TCR beta chains showed more clonal expansion and lower generation probabilities than non-associated chains that were equally common. It was suggested by the authors that the approach could potentially be generalized to other disease states and immunological phenotypes. A later analysis found that TCR association rates varied across HLA loci, with DRB1 alleles showing the most associated TCRs and HLA-C alleles the fewest. A further reported finding was that TCR beta sequences accurately predicted the HLA-A and HLA-B alleles for most subjects in the first cohort. Several of the top co-occurrence clusters appeared to be linked to parvovirus B19, influenza, CMV and Epstein-Barr virus, according to a later analysis. The cohort was sequenced for TCR beta chains only, and without alpha or paired-chain data the features that could be detected were limited. In the study, 164 TCR beta chains were listed as associated with cytomegalovirus. Over 15 rarely observed V segments, including chromosome 9 orphons, were excluded from the earlier analysis of a few hundred of the donors because counts were too low. The presence/absence analyses assumed that sequencing depth was roughly uniform across donors, and that assumption may not be true. Linkage disequilibrium might explain the correlated functional status among segregating V segments, but an unknown experimental factor could not be ruled out. In a later genetic analysis, fewer N-insertions in productive TCRs were reported among donors in an Asian-associated ancestry cluster than the approximately 630-donor mean. A few of the identified cytomegalovirus-associated TCR beta chains were confirmed in vitro to be specific for cytomegalovirus antigens. Because HLA typing was unavailable for some donors at each locus, only the typed subset was used in association tests. Across donors, most TCR sequences were observed very rarely, whereas some public TCRs were present in many individuals. For the cohort, immune exposure information was limited to CMV serostatus. In both the original and validation cohorts, the classifier was reported to diagnose cytomegalovirus status with high specificity and sensitivity. A later genetic analysis associated a missense DCLRE1C variant with V-gene and J-gene trimming of TCR beta chains, and an independent cohort replicated the association. A cluster of highly shared sequence variants was judged likely to represent a technical artifact of the sequencing pipeline. When HLA alleles, especially DR and DQ, strongly co-occurred, attributing TCR associations to individual alleles was difficult. In a later analysis, most CMV-associated TCR beta chains were found to appear HLA-restricted, with HLA associations seemingly driven largely by CMV exposure. Specific HLA alleles were associated with 18,000 or so TCR beta sequences at a false discovery rate of 0.05 in a later analysis.

The cohort comprised more than 550 healthy bone marrow donors. At the time of sampling, every cohort member was nominally healthy, though immune exposures that went unrecorded were likely present. The donor tested CMV seronegative and was one of the 352 seronegative cohort members. A peripheral blood sample was provided by each donor, and peripheral blood mononuclear cells were used for TCR beta sequencing. Genomic DNA extraction from the blood cell samples was performed with the Qiagen DNeasy Blood Extraction Kit. Concerning this clone: Its antigen is still unknown. Per-base qualities were not stored, and no clone one base away is much larger.

Libraries were made using the immunoSEQ multiplex PCR assay. For the multiplex PCR, a mixture combining 60 forward primers for TCR Vbeta segments and 13 reverse primers for TCR Jbeta segments was used. The CDR3 region of rearranged TCR beta genes was amplified from genomic DNA by a multiplex PCR assay. The Illumina HiSeq System was used to sequence the amplified TCR beta libraries as 87-base-pair reads. Regarding the original processing steps: Across the 500 to 700 repertoires, a later analysis counted roughly 77 million unique TCR beta chains, 9.5 million to 13 million of which were shared by at least two donors. To remove PCR and sequencing errors, raw reads were error-corrected and collapsed into unique sequences using a nearest-neighbor algorithm that merged closely related sequences. CDR3 sequences were aligned to IMGT reference sequences to assign V, D and J gene segments. For a sequence to be retained, a match of at least six nucleotides was required to both a V gene segment and a J gene segment. Rearrangements were classified as productive when the CDR3 lacked stop codons and remained in frame with V and J, and all other rearrangements were classified as non-productive. CDR3 was defined by IMGT convention, running from the second conserved V-encoded cysteine to the conserved J-encoded phenylalanine. The earlier analysis of a few hundred of the donors excluded any sequence lacking an unambiguous match to a single V gene segment. In an earlier analysis of about 590 of the donors, a V segment was called functional when productive rearrangements were above 56.7%, and segregating when the standard deviation between donors exceeded 5%. A statistical classification framework was built to diagnose cytomegalovirus status from the catalog of TCR beta chain sequences. In a later analysis, TCR nucleotide sequences were compared against IMGT/GENE-DB human TR gene sequences so that V and J genes could be assigned. Using the TCRdist pipeline, a later analysis assigned CDR3 sequences along with most-parsimonious VDJ recombination scenarios. In a later analysis, every TCR beta chain was defined by the combination of its CDR3 amino acid sequence and its V-gene family, and reads without a unique V-gene family were dropped. A later analysis removed 450 to 600 highly shared, low-generation-probability nucleotide sequences to deal with suspected cross-contamination and a sequencing artifact. A later analysis calculated a clonal expansion index for each public chain from normalized within-repertoire ranks of inferred template counts. Generation probabilities in a later analysis came from a VDJ recombination model fitted to out-of-frame rearrangements, and those results were checked against IGoR. In a later analysis, TCR-TCR, TCR-HLA and TCR-CMV co-occurrence was scored with hypergeometric tests, and a repertoire-size bias correction was applied to TCR pairs. In a later analysis, false discovery rates were estimated by permuting HLA or CMV assignments 20 times. A later analysis grouped co-occurring TCRs with DBSCAN, adding TCRdist sequence similarity when clustering within HLA-allele-positive subsets. Co-occurrence clustering excluded repertoires with fewer than 30,000 or more than 120,000 public chains, plus five with anomalous nucleotide sharing. This is the immuneACCESS table as TCRdb keeps it, with only in-frame sequences that have V and J called. A part of the clones is gone; compared with another copy, unresolved V genes explain less than half, and the rest is unexplained. The V and J calls and clone size come from that table; D and trimming were worked out from the DNA. This sample has around 140,000 clones in its table, and 88% of those were observed once. The top ten hold around 0.51% of the sample.

This receptor was taken from a woman in her 40s in good health and CMV-seronegative. What was sequenced was PBMCs.

The DNA reads as follows: TGTGCCAGCCGCCCTGGGCAGAGTAACTATGGCTACACCTTC. Protein translation: CASRPGQSNYGYTF. The chain couples TRBV19 to TRBJ1-2; the D gene cannot be resolved reliably. V is clipped by 9 bases and J by 1 base, and the sequence between their germline boundaries is 15 bases long. Sequences LNHDA (CDR1) and SQIVND (CDR2) are obtained from the germline V gene (reference sequence). The CDR3 contains 14 residues, cysteine and phenylalanine counted. CDR3 DNA only is kept here, 42 bases in frame from base 1. When the CDR3 is completed using the reference TRBV19 and TRBJ1-2 genes on either side, the full variable domain is DGGITQSPKYLFRKEGQNVTLSCEQNLNHDAMYWYRQDPGQGLRLIYYSQIVNDFQKGDIAEGYSVSREKKESFPLTVTSAQKNPTAFYLCASRPGQSNYGYTFGSGTRLTVV.